This T cell receptor beta chain is from a study of cytomegalovirus exposure and HLA in healthy donors. Whole-study context: There were around 100 million unique TCR beta sequences, drawn from about 179 million T cells, in an earlier analysis. The study's findings and limits: Researchers counted around 150 TCR beta chains as cytomegalovirus-associated. Researchers reported that a few CMV-associated chains were confirmed in vitro as CMV antigen-specific.

A note on this clone: What it binds is unknown.

The PCR ran on 60 Vbeta and 13 Jbeta primers. Original processing methods: Tens of millions of unique TCR beta chains, roughly 11 million of them shared, were counted by a later analysis. The repertoire was sequenced with immunoSEQ multiplex PCR; TCRdb's copy has only in-frame clones and lacks some. V, J and clone size were drawn from that table, and D and trimming were deduced from the DNA. The table lists about 180,000 clones, more than 65% of them singletons. This CDR3 comprises 14 residues. V was pared by 6 bases and J by 0 bases, with 11 bases between. Looked up from germline, CDR1 is LNHDA and CDR2 is SQIVND (reference sequence).

This rearrangement joins TRBV19 to TRBJ1-1; tentative D call: TRBD1 (6 bases). Specimen: PBMCs. The receptor comes from a man aged 25-45 years in good health and CMV-seronegative. CDR3 sequence (DNA): TGTGCCAGTAGGACAGGACGGGTGAACACTGAAGCTTTCTTT. This encodes CASRTGRVNTEAFF.